This is a list of T cell receptor beta chains from one sample in a study of blood T cell repertoires in COVID-19. Libraries were prepared by immunoSEQ multiplex PCR; TCRdb keeps only in-frame clonotypes and omits some of them. The sample has about 210,000 clones; roughly 85% are singletons. Sequencing was done on a sample of peripheral blood. All receptors come from a middle-aged man with COVID-19, enrolled during active disease. Both conserved end residues are part of each CDR3. Each record gives: D gene, V gene, clone size, CDR3 protein. D genes are given only for firm matches. A clone size is listed for some rows: how often the clone was seen (once, few, many), or a class if it is expanded.

NA	TRBV21-1	NA	CASSKDGGLAGPRDTQYF
NA	TRBV2	NA	CASMVGDEQFF
TRBD2	TRBV11-2	once	CASRSRARTSGGMNNEQFF
TRBD2	TRBV24-1	NA	CATSDDQRGAQETQYF
TRBD1	TRBV6-5	NA	CASRRTGGEQYF
NA	TRBV18	NA	CASSPPDWQGLREQYF
NA	TRBV4-3	NA	CASSQDVTGTIQYF
NA	TRBV5-1	NA	CASSTPGNTEAFF
TRBD1	TRBV7-2	NA	CASSLTGGRVNTEAFF
TRBD1	TRBV7-9	NA	CASSLVTGQSNEKLFF
TRBD1	TRBV19	NA	CASRLGQDTGELFF
TRBD1	TRBV3-1/TRBV3-2	NA	CASSQGKGQGASYEQYF
NA	TRBV30	once	CAWQGTYEQYF
NA	TRBV7-9	NA	CASSLDGQGSEAFF
TRBD1	TRBV5-6	NA	CASSRDRATYGYTF
TRBD1	TRBV19	few	CASSTPGQGASTDTQYF
NA	TRBV19	few	CASSISRGGSSPLHF
TRBD1	TRBV15	NA	CATSGTVNTEAFF
NA	TRBV7-2	NA	CASSLPGGTDTQYF
NA	TRBV4-1	NA	CASSQRGLANTGELFF
TRBD2	TRBV6-2/TRBV6-3	NA	CASSYLLTSGKNNEQFF
TRBD1	TRBV7-9	NA	CASRRQGSYEQYF
TRBD1	TRBV13	NA	CASSSRDSSLYNSPLHF
NA	TRBV4-1	NA	CASSQGLEKLFF
TRBD1	TRBV5-4	NA	CASSSTGQGEQYF
NA	TRBV7-3	NA	CASSLIGPLQGNTGELFF
TRBD1	TRBV7-9	once	CASSSGQGGSPLHF
NA	TRBV5-1	once	CASSFAGHYEQYF
NA	TRBV9	NA	CASSAAPVRGQETQYF
TRBD2	TRBV18	NA	CASSPAGAQETQYF
NA	TRBV5-4	NA	CASSLGGGKYEQYF
TRBD1	TRBV11-2	NA	CASSARGSNTGELFF
TRBD1	TRBV4-1	NA	CASSPLQGQGIYAPSAGELFF
TRBD2	TRBV3-1/TRBV3-2	NA	CASSQLAGGPETQYF
TRBD2	TRBV7-2	NA	CASAGTSGETQYF
NA	TRBV4-3	NA	CASSQDPNRDYGYTF
NA	TRBV18	few	CASSPDKNYGYTF